These T cell receptor beta chains were read from a single sample in a study of blood T cell repertoires in COVID-19. The assay was immunoSEQ multiplex PCR, and TCRdb's table has in-frame clones only and misses some. The sample lists under 350,000 clones; around 86% were seen once. Source material: peripheral blood. The receptors derive from a man younger than 35 with active or convalescent COVID-19. Both conserved end residues are trimmed from each CDR3. The listing skips clone size in some rows; elsewhere it reads once, few, many or a size class.

j_call clone_size v_call cdr3_aa
TRBJ2-1 - TRBV5-1 ASSPLASVTYNEQF
TRBJ2-7 - TRBV27 ASSLSLPRWEYEQY
TRBJ1-4 - TRBV7-6 ASSLQGNEKLF
TRBJ1-1 - TRBV5-1 ASSKTFSVTEAF
TRBJ2-7 - TRBV19 ASSRQREDEQY
TRBJ1-3 - TRBV29-1 SVFGGTGNTIY
TRBJ1-5 - TRBV24-1 ATGDSYSNQPQH
TRBJ2-7 - TRBV7-3 ASSPRGSGEGEQY
TRBJ2-1 few TRBV6-5 ASSKQAGGEEQF
TRBJ2-6 - TRBV4-3 ASSQVAESFSGANVLT
TRBJ1-4 once TRBV28 ASSFGGDRPINEKLF
TRBJ2-1 - TRBV15 ATRMGGHPYNEQF
TRBJ2-2 - TRBV7-9 ASSLAGGTGELF
TRBJ1-5 - TRBV24-1 ATSDLSGNQPQH
TRBJ2-7 - TRBV14 ASSPTGVRGMKQY
TRBJ1-2 - TRBV2 ASSGGQGPGYGYT
TRBJ2-2 - TRBV24-1 ATMDGRGGELF
TRBJ1-2 - TRBV10-2 ARRQGAVGYT
TRBJ2-3 - TRBV28 ASSLGTSSDTQY
TRBJ2-7 - TRBV30 ALAGGLAGESYEQY
TRBJ2-7 - TRBV19 ASSIGGRGPPYEQY
TRBJ1-4 - TRBV2 ASSREQQNEKLF
TRBJ1-3 - TRBV19 ASRWTAQSGNTIY
TRBJ2-5 - TRBV4-2 ASSQEKGQFGQETQY
TRBJ2-2 - TRBV7-3 ASSRIAGADTGELF